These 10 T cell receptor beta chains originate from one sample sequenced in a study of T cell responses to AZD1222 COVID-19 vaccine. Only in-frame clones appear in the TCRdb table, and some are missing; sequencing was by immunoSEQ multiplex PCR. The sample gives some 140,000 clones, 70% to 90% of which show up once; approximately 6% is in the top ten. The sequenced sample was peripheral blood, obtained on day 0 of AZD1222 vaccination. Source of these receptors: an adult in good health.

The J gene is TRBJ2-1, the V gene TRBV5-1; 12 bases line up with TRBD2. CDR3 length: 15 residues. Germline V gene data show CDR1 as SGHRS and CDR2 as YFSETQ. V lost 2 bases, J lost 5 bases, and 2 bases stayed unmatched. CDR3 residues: CASSFGLAGHNEQFF. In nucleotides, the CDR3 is TGCGCCAGCAGCTTTGGACTAGCGGGGCACAATGAGCAGTTCTTC.

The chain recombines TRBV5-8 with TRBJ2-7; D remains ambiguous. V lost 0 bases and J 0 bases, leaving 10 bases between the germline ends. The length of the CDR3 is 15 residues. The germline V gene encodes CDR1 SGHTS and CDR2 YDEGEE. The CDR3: CASSLESRSSYEQYF. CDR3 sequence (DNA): TGTGCCAGCAGCTTGGAGTCGCGAAGCTCCTACGAGCAGTACTTC.

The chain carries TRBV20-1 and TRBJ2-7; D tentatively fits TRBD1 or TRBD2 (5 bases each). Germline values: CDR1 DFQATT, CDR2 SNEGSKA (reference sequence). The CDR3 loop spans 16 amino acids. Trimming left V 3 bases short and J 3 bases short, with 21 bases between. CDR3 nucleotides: TGCAGTGCTAGTCCGGTTCTTATCGGGGCTCGCTACGAGCAGTACTTC. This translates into CSASPVLIGARYEQYF.

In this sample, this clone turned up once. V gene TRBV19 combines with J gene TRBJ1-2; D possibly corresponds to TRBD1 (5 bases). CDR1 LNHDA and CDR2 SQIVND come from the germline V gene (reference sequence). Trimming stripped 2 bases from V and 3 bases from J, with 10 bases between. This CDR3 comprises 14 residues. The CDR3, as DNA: TGTGCCAGTAGTATATACAAAGGGGACTATGGCTACACCTTC. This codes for CASSIYKGDYGYTF. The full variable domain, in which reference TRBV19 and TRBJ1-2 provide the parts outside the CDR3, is DGGITQSPKYLFRKEGQNVTLSCEQNLNHDAMYWYRQDPGQGLRLIYYSQIVNDFQKGDIAEGYSVSREKKESFPLTVTSAQKNPTAFYLCASSIYKGDYGYTFGSGTRLTVV.

Here the CDR3 DNA reads TGTGCCAGCAGTTACTTCGGAGCCGAAGCTTTCTTT. Its translation: CASSYFGAEAFF. The genes are TRBV6-2 or TRBV6-3 and TRBJ1-1; D unresolved. V was clipped by 1 base and J by 8 bases, with 8 bases between them. Germline V gives CDR1 MNHEY, CDR2 SVGEGT. CDR3 length: 12 amino acids.

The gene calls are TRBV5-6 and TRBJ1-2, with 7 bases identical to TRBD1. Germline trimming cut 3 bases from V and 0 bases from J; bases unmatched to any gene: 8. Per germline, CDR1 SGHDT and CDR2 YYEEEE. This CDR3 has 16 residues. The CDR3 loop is CASSSFRDSTNYGYTF. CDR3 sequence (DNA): TGTGCCAGCAGCTCATTTCGGGACAGTACTAACTATGGCTACACCTTC. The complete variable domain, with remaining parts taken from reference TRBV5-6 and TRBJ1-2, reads DAGVTQSPTHLIKTRGQQVTLRCSPKSGHDTVSWYQQALGQGPQFIFQYYEEEERQRGNFPDRFSGHQFPNYSSELNVNALLLGDSALYLCASSSFRDSTNYGYTFGSGTRLTVV.

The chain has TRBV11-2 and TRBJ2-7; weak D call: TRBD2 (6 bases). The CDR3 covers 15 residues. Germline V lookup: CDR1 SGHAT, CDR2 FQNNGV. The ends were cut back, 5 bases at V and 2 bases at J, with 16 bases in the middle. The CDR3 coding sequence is TGTGCCAGCAGCGCCCCCTCGGGGGTCCCCTACGAGCAGTACTTC. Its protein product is CASSAPSGVPYEQYF.

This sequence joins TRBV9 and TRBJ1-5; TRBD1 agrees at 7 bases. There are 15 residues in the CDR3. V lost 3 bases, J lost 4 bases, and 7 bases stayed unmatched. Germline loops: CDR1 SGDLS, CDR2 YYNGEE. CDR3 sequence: CASSGGDSPNQPQHF. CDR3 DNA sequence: TGTGCCAGCAGCGGAGGGGACAGCCCGAATCAGCCCCAGCATTTT.

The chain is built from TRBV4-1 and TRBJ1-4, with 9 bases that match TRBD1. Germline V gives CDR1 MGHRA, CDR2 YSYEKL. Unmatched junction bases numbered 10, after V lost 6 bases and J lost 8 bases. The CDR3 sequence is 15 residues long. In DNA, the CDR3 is TGCGCCAGCAGACTCGGACAGGGGAGGGAGGAAAAACTGTTTTTT. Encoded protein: CASRLGQGREEKLFF.

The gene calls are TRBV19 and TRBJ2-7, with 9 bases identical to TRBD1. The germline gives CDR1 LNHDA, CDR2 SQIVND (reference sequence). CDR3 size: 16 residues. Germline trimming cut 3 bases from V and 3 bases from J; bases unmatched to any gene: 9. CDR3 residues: CASSITGGFGNYEQYF. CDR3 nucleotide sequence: TGTGCCAGTAGTATTACAGGGGGCTTCGGAAACTACGAGCAGTACTTC.